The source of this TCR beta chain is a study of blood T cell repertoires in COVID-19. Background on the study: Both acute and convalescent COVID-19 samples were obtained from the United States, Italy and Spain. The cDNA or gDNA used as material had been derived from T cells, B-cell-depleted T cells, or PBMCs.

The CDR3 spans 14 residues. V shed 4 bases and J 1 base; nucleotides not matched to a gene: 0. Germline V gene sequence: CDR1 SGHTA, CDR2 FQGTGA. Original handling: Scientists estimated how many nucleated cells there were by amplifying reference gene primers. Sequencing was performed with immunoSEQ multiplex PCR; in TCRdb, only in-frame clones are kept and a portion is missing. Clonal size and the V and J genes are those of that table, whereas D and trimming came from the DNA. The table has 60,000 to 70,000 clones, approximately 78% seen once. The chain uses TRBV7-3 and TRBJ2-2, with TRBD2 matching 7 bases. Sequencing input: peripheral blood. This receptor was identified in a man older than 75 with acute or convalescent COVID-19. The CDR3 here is CASSSGGNTGELFF. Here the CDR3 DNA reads TGTGCCAGCAGCTCGGGGGGGAACACCGGGGAGCTGTTTTTT.